This T cell receptor beta chain was observed in a study of blood T cell repertoires in COVID-19. At the level of the study: Nucleic acid was either cDNA or gDNA, and it came from T cells, B-cell-depleted T cells, or PBMCs.

The table came from immunoSEQ multiplex PCR; TCRdb's copy has only in-frame clones and leaves some out. The sample includes about 260,000 clones, 70% to 90% of them seen just once. The V end lost 10 bases, the J end lost 0 bases, and 16 bases lay between the germline ends. Per the germline V gene, CDR1 is MNHEY and CDR2 is SVGAGI. The CDR3 consists of 15 residues. This clonotype originated in a woman aged 25-40 years with acute COVID-19. The sequencing input was PBMCs or T cells enriched from blood (not recorded which). The rearrangement links TRBV6-5 to TRBJ2-1, with TRBD2 as a possible D gene (5 bases). The CDR3 here is CATHPADDSYNEQFF. In DNA, the CDR3 is TGTGCCACCCACCCAGCGGACGACTCCTACAATGAGCAGTTCTTC.